This is a list of T cell receptor beta chains from one sample in a study of neoadjuvant nivolumab and ipilimumab in lung cancer. Clones were sequenced by immunoSEQ multiplex PCR, and TCRdb holds only the in-frame ones, with some missing. Of around 19,000 clones listed, 75% to 90% are singletons. The sequencing here drew on peripheral blood, taken before neoadjuvant nivolumab, alone or with ipilimumab. The receptors were gathered from an adult with non-small cell lung cancer. CDR3s include the opening cysteine and the closing phenylalanine or tryptophan. D genes are given only for firm matches. Size values are once, few and many counts, or a class for expanded clones, and some rows have none.

.	TRBV30	12	.	TRBJ1-1	TGTGCCTGCCCGCACATGAACACTGAAGCTTTCTTT	CACPHMNTEAFF
.	TRBV19	14	TRBD2	TRBJ2-7	TGTGCCAGTAGTATAGTTAGCGGGGCCCACGAGCAGTACTTC	CASSIVSGAHEQYF
.	TRBV2	18	TRBD1	TRBJ2-6	TGTGCCAGCAGTAAACAGGGGGCGCTAAGGTCTGGGGCCAACGTCCTGACTTTC	CASSKQGALRSGANVLTF
.	TRBV9	13	.	TRBJ2-2	TGTGCCAGCAGCGGCGGGAACACCGGGGAGCTGTTTTTT	CASSGGNTGELFF
.	TRBV4-1	15	TRBD1	TRBJ2-7	TGCGCCAGCAGCCTAGCGACAGGGGATTTCGACGAGCAGTACTTC	CASSLATGDFDEQYF
.	TRBV5-1	14	TRBD2	TRBJ2-1	TGCGCCAGCAGCTTAGGGACTAAGGGCAATGAGCAGTTCTTC	CASSLGTKGNEQFF
.	TRBV30	13	TRBD1	TRBJ1-2	TGTGCCTGGAGCGCGACAGGGGCTGGAGGCTACACCTTC	CAWSATGAGGYTF
.	TRBV18	15	.	TRBJ1-2	TGTGCCAGCTCACTGGACCAAACCTCTAACTATGGCTACACCTTC	CASSLDQTSNYGYTF
.	TRBV4-1	15	TRBD1	TRBJ1-5	TGCGCCAGCAGCCGGGGGACAGGGGCAGGTCAGCCCCAGCATTTT	CASSRGTGAGQPQHF
.	TRBV30	15	TRBD1	TRBJ1-5	TGTGCCTGGAGGGGGCGGACAGGGGAGTCTCAGCCCCAGCATTTT	CAWRGRTGESQPQHF
.	TRBV9	14	TRBD2	TRBJ2-5	TGTGCCAGCAGCGGAAGCGGGAGGCAGGAGACCCAGTACTTC	CASSGSGRQETQYF
.	TRBV6-1	11	.	TRBJ2-7	TGTGCCAGCACCACGTCCTACGAGCAGTACTTC	CASTTSYEQYF
.	TRBV7-7	15	TRBD2	TRBJ2-5	TGTGCTAGCAGCCGCCACAACGGGAGGGGGGAGACCCAGTACTTC	CASSRHNGRGETQYF
.	TRBV18	17	TRBD2	TRBJ2-7	TGTGCCAGCTCACCTGGGCAGGGTATAGCGGGGACCTACGAGCAGTACTTC	CASSPGQGIAGTYEQYF
.	TRBV25-1	15	TRBD2	TRBJ2-3	TGTGCCAGCAGTGGGGGACTAGCGGACACAGATACGCAGTATTTT	CASSGGLADTDTQYF
.	TRBV18	15	.	TRBJ2-2	TGTGCCAGCTCATCCCCGGGACGGGGAACCGGGGAGCTGTTTTTT	CASSSPGRGTGELFF
.	TRBV4-3	17	.	TRBJ2-4	TGCGCCAGCAGCCAAGATGGGGGTCTTAATGCCAAAAACATTCAGTACTTC	CASSQDGGLNAKNIQYF
.	TRBV5-1	14	.	TRBJ2-5	TGCGCCAGCAGCTTGGGTGGGGGCGAAGAGACCCAGTACTTC	CASSLGGGEETQYF
few	TRBV10-1	12	TRBD1	TRBJ1-2	TGCGCCAGCAGTGGGGACAGATATGGCTACACCTTC	CASSGDRYGYTF
.	TRBV5-1	14	TRBD1	TRBJ1-1	TGCGCCAGCAGCCTCCGACAGGGGAGCACTGAAGCTTTCTTT	CASSLRQGSTEAFF
few	TRBV2	14	TRBD1	TRBJ1-1	TGTGCCAGCAGTTTGACAGGGATGAACACTGAAGCTTTCTTT	CASSLTGMNTEAFF
.	TRBV6-1	11	.	TRBJ2-5	TGTGCCAGCAGTCTCCAAGAGACCCAGTACTTC	CASSLQETQYF
.	TRBV25-1	14	.	TRBJ2-7	TGTGCCAGCAGTGAATTTACGCAGTCCTACGAGCAGTACTTC	CASSEFTQSYEQYF
.	TRBV9	15	TRBD2	TRBJ2-1	TGTGCCAGCGGGGCTAGCGGGAGTGCCTACAATGAGCAGTTCTTC	CASGASGSAYNEQFF
once	TRBV7-6	15	.	TRBJ2-5	TGTGCCAGCAGCCCTCTCCCCCACGGTCAAGAGACCCAGTACTTC	CASSPLPHGQETQYF
.	TRBV7-2	13	.	TRBJ1-2	TGTGCCAGCAGCACCTACGACAGATATGGCTACACCTTC	CASSTYDRYGYTF
.	TRBV29-1	14	TRBD2	TRBJ2-1	TGCAGCGTTGCATCTCTAGCGGGCTACAATGAGCAGTTCTTC	CSVASLAGYNEQFF
.	TRBV7-9	11	.	TRBJ2-1	TGTGCCGGCGTCGGGGAGGAGGTGCAGTTCTTC	CAGVGEEVQFF
.	TRBV2	14	.	TRBJ1-1	TGTGCCAGCAGTGAAAGAGGGTCGGGCACTGAAGCTTTCTTT	CASSERGSGTEAFF
.	TRBV18	16	TRBD1	TRBJ2-7	TGTGCCAGCTCACCACCGGGACAGGGGACCTCCTACGAGCAGTACTTC	CASSPPGQGTSYEQYF
once	TRBV18	15	.	TRBJ1-2	TGTGCCAGCTCACCTTCTGGGGGGACTAACTATGGCTACACCTTC	CASSPSGGTNYGYTF
.	TRBV5-1	17	TRBD1	TRBJ1-4	TGCGCCAGCAGCTTGGGGAGGACAGGGCAGACTAATGAAAAACTGTTTTTT	CASSLGRTGQTNEKLFF